Listed below are T cell receptor beta chains from one sample, sequenced in a study of OX40 agonist ivuxolimab in advanced cancers. Only in-frame clones appear in the TCRdb table, and some are missing; sequencing was by immunoSEQ multiplex PCR. The sample has approximately 77,000 clones; roughly nine tenths are singletons. The sequenced sample was CD4+ or CD8+ T cells sorted from blood, obtained in a trial of the OX40 agonist ivuxolimab. The receptor source for this set is an adult with an advanced solid tumor such as melanoma, head and neck, liver or kidney cancer. Both conserved end residues are part of each CDR3. A D gene is named only where the DNA matches it firmly. Expanded clones get a size class; other rows say once, few or many, or leave the size out.

D gene: TRBD2
V gene: TRBV11-3
J gene: TRBJ2-7
clone size: .
CDR3 DNA: TGTGCCAGCAGCCCAGGACAGGGGACACTAGCGGGAGGGGTGGGCGAGCAGTACTTC
CDR3 protein: CASSPGQGTLAGGVGEQYF

D gene: TRBD1
V gene: TRBV7-2
J gene: TRBJ2-5
clone size: .
CDR3 DNA: TGTGCCAGCAGCCCCCGGACAGGCCGTTGGGAGACCCAGTACTTC
CDR3 protein: CASSPRTGRWETQYF

D gene: .
V gene: TRBV5-1
J gene: TRBJ2-7
clone size: .
CDR3 DNA: TGCGCCAGCTGCCCCGGGGCACCATATGCCTACGAGCAGTACTTC
CDR3 protein: CASCPGAPYAYEQYF

D gene: .
V gene: TRBV5-1
J gene: TRBJ2-1
clone size: .
CDR3 DNA: TGCGCCAGCAGCTTGGGTCCGCGTAACGGTGAGCAGTTCTTC
CDR3 protein: CASSLGPRNGEQFF

D gene: .
V gene: TRBV7-3
J gene: TRBJ1-2
clone size: .
CDR3 DNA: TGTGCCAAGAACAGAGCGAACTACACCTTC
CDR3 protein: CAKNRANYTF

D gene: .
V gene: TRBV5-1
J gene: TRBJ2-5
clone size: .
CDR3 DNA: TGCGCCAGCAGCCGCCCCAGGGTAGGAGAAGAGACCCAGTACTTC
CDR3 protein: CASSRPRVGEETQYF

D gene: TRBD2
V gene: TRBV5-6
J gene: TRBJ2-2
clone size: .
CDR3 DNA: TGTGCCAGCAGCTGGGAAGCGGGAGGGCTCGCCGGGGAGCTGTTTTTT
CDR3 protein: CASSWEAGGLAGELFF

D gene: .
V gene: TRBV5-5
J gene: TRBJ2-7
clone size: .
CDR3 DNA: TGTGCCAGCTCCTCTGGCAGTCCAACCTACGAGCAGTACTTC
CDR3 protein: CASSSGSPTYEQYF

D gene: TRBD2
V gene: TRBV7-9
J gene: TRBJ2-3
clone size: .
CDR3 DNA: TGTGCCAGCAGCTTAGTGAGTGGGACTAGCGGGTTGTCGCAGTATTTT
CDR3 protein: CASSLVSGTSGLSQYF

D gene: TRBD1
V gene: TRBV10-3
J gene: TRBJ1-1
clone size: .
CDR3 DNA: TGTGCCATCAGTGAAAACAGGGGGAGGGGGACTGAAGCTTTCTTT
CDR3 protein: CAISENRGRGTEAFF

D gene: TRBD2
V gene: TRBV7-3
J gene: TRBJ2-5
clone size: .
CDR3 DNA: TGTGCCAGCAGCTTAACAAGCGGGACTCGGGAGACCCAGTACTTC
CDR3 protein: CASSLTSGTRETQYF

D gene: .
V gene: TRBV19
J gene: TRBJ1-4
clone size: .
CDR3 DNA: TGTGCCAGTAGTATCCGGGCTGATGAAAAACTGTTTTTT
CDR3 protein: CASSIRADEKLFF

D gene: TRBD1
V gene: TRBV5-1
J gene: TRBJ1-4
clone size: .
CDR3 DNA: TGCGCCAGCAGCTTGGGAGGGGACAGGGTTGAAAAACTGTTTTTT
CDR3 protein: CASSLGGDRVEKLFF

D gene: .
V gene: TRBV7-7
J gene: TRBJ2-7
clone size: .
CDR3 DNA: TGTGCTAGCAGCTTAGCCGGGGGCGAGCAGTACTTC
CDR3 protein: CASSLAGGEQYF

D gene: TRBD2
V gene: TRBV7-7
J gene: TRBJ2-1
clone size: .
CDR3 DNA: TGTGCTAGCAGCGGGGGACTAGCGGGAGAGGAGCAGTTCTTC
CDR3 protein: CASSGGLAGEEQFF

D gene: TRBD2
V gene: TRBV19
J gene: TRBJ2-5
clone size: .
CDR3 DNA: TGTGCCAGTAGTATAGTTGGGGAGGGGACCCAGTACTTC
CDR3 protein: CASSIVGEGTQYF

D gene: .
V gene: TRBV7-9
J gene: TRBJ1-4
clone size: .
CDR3 DNA: TGTGCCAGCAGCTTAGAACTAGCAACTAATGAAAAACTGTTTTTT
CDR3 protein: CASSLELATNEKLFF

D gene: .
V gene: TRBV18
J gene: TRBJ1-4
clone size: once
CDR3 DNA: TGTGCCAGCTCACCACGGCCCGGGGACACTGCAACTAATGAAAAACTGTTTTTT
CDR3 protein: CASSPRPGDTATNEKLFF

D gene: TRBD2
V gene: TRBV4-3
J gene: TRBJ2-7
clone size: .
CDR3 DNA: TGCGCCAGCAGCCCCTCGGGGGGGGCTTCCTACGAGCAGTACTTC
CDR3 protein: CASSPSGGASYEQYF

D gene: TRBD1
V gene: TRBV2
J gene: TRBJ2-4
clone size: .
CDR3 DNA: TGTGCCAGCAGTCAAACACGACAGGGAATAAACATTCAGTACTTC
CDR3 protein: CASSQTRQGINIQYF

D gene: TRBD2
V gene: TRBV19
J gene: TRBJ2-7
clone size: .
CDR3 DNA: TGTGCCAGTAGTCCCCGCCTATCCCCTAGCGGGAGAGCCGAGCAGTACTTC
CDR3 protein: CASSPRLSPSGRAEQYF

D gene: .
V gene: TRBV7-2
J gene: TRBJ2-7
clone size: .
CDR3 DNA: TGTGCCAGCAGTCAAAGGAGGGAGCAGTACTTC
CDR3 protein: CASSQRREQYF

D gene: .
V gene: TRBV5-6
J gene: TRBJ2-2
clone size: .
CDR3 DNA: TGTGCCAGCAGCTTGGTGTCCAGAGCGAACACCGGGGAGCTGTTTTTT
CDR3 protein: CASSLVSRANTGELFF

D gene: .
V gene: TRBV15
J gene: TRBJ1-1
clone size: .
CDR3 DNA: TGTGCCACCAGGAGGCCCGCTGAAGCTTTCTTT
CDR3 protein: CATRRPAEAFF

D gene: TRBD2
V gene: TRBV10-3
J gene: TRBJ2-1
clone size: .
CDR3 DNA: TGTGCCATCAGTGATAGTAGCGGGCAGAGCTCCTACAATGAGCAGTTCTTC
CDR3 protein: CAISDSSGQSSYNEQFF

D gene: .
V gene: TRBV5-1
J gene: TRBJ2-5
clone size: .
CDR3 DNA: TGCGCCAGCAGCTTAACAGCAGAAGAGACCCAGTACTTC
CDR3 protein: CASSLTAEETQYF

D gene: .
V gene: TRBV2
J gene: TRBJ2-3
clone size: .
CDR3 DNA: TGTGCCAGCATGAGGGAATTGAGCACAGATACGCAGTATTTT
CDR3 protein: CASMRELSTDTQYF

D gene: TRBD2
V gene: TRBV12-5
J gene: TRBJ2-3
clone size: .
CDR3 DNA: TGTGCTAGTGGAGCCGGGACTAGCGGGTGGGATACGCAGTATTTT
CDR3 protein: CASGAGTSGWDTQYF

D gene: .
V gene: TRBV11-3
J gene: TRBJ2-7
clone size: .
CDR3 DNA: TGTGCCAGCAGTCGTGACGGAACCTACGAGCAGTACTTC
CDR3 protein: CASSRDGTYEQYF

D gene: TRBD2
V gene: TRBV2
J gene: TRBJ2-2
clone size: .
CDR3 DNA: TGTGCCAGCAGTGAAACTACTCTAGCGGGAGTGAACACCGGGGAGCTGTTTTTT
CDR3 protein: CASSETTLAGVNTGELFF

D gene: .
V gene: TRBV28
J gene: TRBJ2-3
clone size: .
CDR3 DNA: TGTGCCAGCAGTTCAGTCGGGGATACGCAGTATTTT
CDR3 protein: CASSSVGDTQYF

D gene: TRBD2
V gene: TRBV5-1
J gene: TRBJ2-7
clone size: .
CDR3 DNA: TGCGCCAGCAGCCTTAGCGGGAGCTCCTACGAGCAGTACTTC
CDR3 protein: CASSLSGSSYEQYF

D gene: TRBD1
V gene: TRBV19
J gene: TRBJ1-5
clone size: .
CDR3 DNA: TGTGCCACTCGGACAGGGAATCAGCCCCAGCATTTT
CDR3 protein: CATRTGNQPQHF